These 28 T cell receptor beta chains share one sample of origin, sequenced in a study of OX40 agonist ivuxolimab in advanced cancers. Some clones are missing from TCRdb's copy, which holds only in-frame ones; the method was immunoSEQ multiplex PCR. Among fewer than 40,000 clones, more than 70% were seen once, and the ten largest hold almost 10%. The source material was CD4+ or CD8+ T cells sorted from blood, sampled in a trial of the OX40 agonist ivuxolimab. The receptors here all came from an adult with an advanced solid tumor such as melanoma, head and neck, liver or kidney cancer.

The chain employs TRBV10-3 and TRBJ2-1; D not resolved. The CDR3 spans 13 residues. Germline-derived CDR1 and CDR2 are ENHRY and SYGVKD. The CDR3 here is CVSSSSSYNEQFF. The CDR3 region has the DNA TGTGTCTCCAGTTCCAGCTCCTACAATGAGCAGTTCTTC.

The chain combines TRBV11-2 with TRBJ1-1, with D perhaps TRBD1 (5 bases). The CDR3 sequence is 15 residues long. The V gene's germline CDR1 is SGHAT and CDR2 FQNNGV. Trimming took 3 bases from V and 7 from J, leaving 18 bases between them. As DNA, the CDR3 is TGTGCCAGCAGCTTGTCCGGGACCGTCAAGGGTGAAGCTTTCTTT. It codes for CASSLSGTVKGEAFF.

The chain links TRBV9 to TRBJ1-4; D remains unclear. The CDR3 totals 16 residues. CDR1 and CDR2 (germline): SGDLS, YYNGEE. V lost 4 bases to trimming and J lost 5 bases, with 18 bases between them. In nucleotides, the CDR3 is TGTGCCAGCAGCCCAGATTTCGGGGTTCAAAATGAAAAACTGTTTTTT. Its translation is CASSPDFGVQNEKLFF. Full variable domain (remainder filled in from reference TRBV9 and TRBJ1-4): DSGVTQTPKHLITATGQRVTLRCSPRSGDLSVYWYQQSLDQGLQFLIQYYNGEERAKGNILERFSAQQFPDLHSELNLSSLELGDSALYFCASSPDFGVQNEKLFFGSGTQLSVL.

V usage is TRBV13 and J usage is TRBJ1-4; D ambiguous. The V end lost 0 bases, the J end lost 7 bases, and 12 bases lay between the germline ends. Per germline, CDR1 PRHDT and CDR2 FYEKMQ (reference sequence). CDR3 length: 15 residues. This CDR3 reads CASSLGQGSGEKLFF. CDR3 DNA sequence: TGTGCCAGCAGCTTAGGCCAAGGTTCGGGTGAAAAACTGTTTTTT.

The J gene is TRBJ1-6, the V gene TRBV6-6; no definite D call. Germline CDR1 and CDR2: MNHNY and SVGAGI (reference sequence). The CDR3 length is 13 residues. Trimming cost V 7 bases and J 7 bases, with 11 bases left between them. The DNA of the CDR3 is TGTGCCAGCACTCCGAGCCCAAATTCACCCCTCCACTTT. Its protein product is CASTPSPNSPLHF.

The count of this clone is one. This chain links TRBV10-3 with TRBJ2-3, with 9 bases aligning to TRBD1. Germline CDR1 reads ENHRY; CDR2 reads SYGVKD. Unmatched junction bases numbered 8, after V lost 6 bases and J lost 1 base. The CDR3 runs 16 residues. DNA for the CDR3: TGTGCCATCAGCGCCGGGACAGGGATTCGCACAGATACGCAGTATTTT. It specifies CAISAGTGIRTDTQYF.

This chain connects TRBV5-4 to TRBJ1-2; D ambiguous. The CDR3 sequence is 14 residues long. V dropped 1 base and J dropped 8 bases, with 15 bases sitting between them. Per the germline V gene, CDR1 is SGHNT and CDR2 is YYREEE (reference sequence). The DNA for the CDR3 is TGTGCCAGCAGCTTGCCGCGGGCCCCCGGCGGCTACACCTTC. As protein: CASSLPRAPGGYTF.

This clone was detected once. The chain carries TRBV27 and TRBJ2-2; possibly TRBD1 for D (6 bases). CDR1 is MNHEY and CDR2 is SMNVEV in the germline V gene (reference sequence). This CDR3 has 15 amino acids. The germline V and J ends were trimmed by 8 bases and 5 bases, with 18 bases remaining between them. Written as DNA, the CDR3 is TGTGCCAGCGGTGTCCTGGGGGCCCGGACCGGGGAGCTGTTTTTT. It translates to CASGVLGARTGELFF.

The chain employs TRBV7-8 and TRBJ2-7, with 7 bases lining up with TRBD1. This CDR3 is 19 amino acids long. The germline CDR1 and CDR2 sequences are SGHVS and FQNEAQ. Trimming removed 0 bases from V and 2 bases from J; junction bases left unmatched: 16. CDR3 DNA sequence: TGTGCCAGCAGCTTAGCGAGGGTGGCACAGGGGCGACACCCCTACGAGCAGTACTTC. It encodes CASSLARVAQGRHPYEQYF.

In this sample, this clone turned up a few times. This chain connects TRBV11-3 to TRBJ2-7, with 7 bases matching TRBD1. Germline V gene sequence: CDR1 SGHNT, CDR2 YENEEA. Trimming removed 5 bases from V and 4 bases from J; junction bases left unmatched: 2. The CDR3 spans 12 residues. The CDR3 protein is CASSLTGYEQYF. The CDR3 coding sequence is TGTGCCAGCAGCCTGACAGGGTACGAGCAGTACTTC.

V is TRBV7-2 and J is TRBJ2-1, with D hard to call. This CDR3 is 15 amino acids long. V was pared by 5 bases and J by 2 bases, with 13 bases between. Germline values: CDR1 SGHTA, CDR2 FQGNSA. CDR3 DNA sequence: TGTGCCAGCAGCCTTACCTTATCGCCCTACAATGAGCAGTTCTTC. Translating it yields CASSLTLSPYNEQFF.

Notes on this clone: One end of the junction is discordant with germline, which a read error may explain. The chain couples TRBV19 to TRBJ1-6, with a possible D match to TRBD1 (5 bases). This CDR3 has 14 amino acids. Per the germline V gene, CDR1 is LNHDA and CDR2 is SQIVND (reference sequence). The CDR3 region is CASSILGVNSPLHF. The CDR3 coding sequence is TGCGCCAGTAGTATTTTAGGGGTAAATTCACCCCTCCACTTT.

This clone showed up just a few times. The chain links TRBV5-6 to TRBJ2-7; D ambiguous. V lost 1 base and J lost 3, with 11 bases in between. Germline assignment: CDR1 SGHDT and CDR2 YYEEEE. This CDR3 contains 14 residues. The CDR3 sequence: CASSLLAVDYEQYF. The DNA for the CDR3 is TGTGCCAGCAGCTTGCTCGCGGTGGACTACGAGCAGTACTTC.

The table lists this clone with a count of one. The chain recombines TRBV18 with TRBJ2-1; D not certain. V lost 4 bases and J lost 0, with 13 bases in between. Germline values: CDR1 KGHSH, CDR2 LQKENI. This CDR3 is built from 16 residues. The CDR3 DNA reads as TGTGCCAGCTCACAGATGGGCGGAAGCTCCTACAATGAGCAGTTCTTC. Its protein product is CASSQMGGSSYNEQFF. Together with reference TRBV18 and TRBJ2-1, the CDR3 gives the full variable domain: NAGVMQNPRHLVRRRGQEARLRCSPMKGHSHVYWYRQLPEEGLKFMVYLQKENIIDESGMPKERFSAEFPKEGPSILRIQQVVRGDSAAYFCASSQMGGSSYNEQFFGPGTRLTVL.

The chain carries TRBV15 and TRBJ1-3; tentative D call: TRBD1 (6 bases). V was cut by 3 bases and J by 0 bases, with 12 bases left in between. The CDR3 is 16 residues long. Germline CDR1 is LNHNV and CDR2 is YYDKDF (reference sequence). CDR3 DNA: TGTGCCACCAGCAGGCCGGGACATCTCTCTGGAAACACCATATATTTT. It specifies CATSRPGHLSGNTIYF.

The CDR3 spells CASSPELGETQYF. In DNA form, the CDR3 reads TGTGCCAGCAGCCCCGAGCTGGGAGAGACCCAGTACTTC. This chain uses TRBV11-2 with TRBJ2-5, with no clear D. CDR3 length equals 13 residues. Deletions cut 5 bases from V and 4 bases from J, with 11 bases between. Germline CDR1 SGHAT, CDR2 FQNNGV.

The chain employs TRBV27 and TRBJ1-5; no definite D call. CDR3 length equals 14 residues. V lost 3 bases and J lost 4, with 10 bases in between. The V gene's germline CDR1 is MNHEY and CDR2 SMNVEV (reference sequence). The CDR3 spells CASSFPLANQPQHF. The CDR3 DNA sequence: TGTGCCAGCAGTTTCCCTCTGGCGAATCAGCCCCAGCATTTT.

This clone showed up just a few times. This chain uses TRBV19 with TRBJ1-2, with 7 bases lining up with TRBD1. J was trimmed by 8 bases and V by 4 bases; bases with no gene match: 10. The CDR3 runs to 14 residues. CDR1 and CDR2 from the germline V gene are LNHDA and SQIVND (reference sequence). CDR3 region: CASSTSGQVGGYTF. In nucleotides, the CDR3 is TGTGCCAGTAGTACCTCCGGACAGGTGGGAGGCTACACCTTC. The variable domain in full, with the rest retrieved from reference TRBV19 and TRBJ1-2, is DGGITQSPKYLFRKEGQNVTLSCEQNLNHDAMYWYRQDPGQGLRLIYYSQIVNDFQKGDIAEGYSVSREKKESFPLTVTSAQKNPTAFYLCASSTSGQVGGYTFGSGTRLTVV.

Points on this clone: The sample contains more than one DNA sequence encoding this CDR3. The V gene is TRBV6-1, the J gene TRBJ2-7; TRBD1 is a possible D gene (6 bases). In germline, CDR1 is MNHNS, CDR2 SASEGT. This CDR3 has 16 amino acids. V was cut by 3 bases and J by 0 bases, with 15 bases left in between. CDR3 nucleotide sequence: TGTGCCAGCAGTGACGACAGGCTGCTCTTCTCCTACGAGCAGTACTTC. It specifies CASSDDRLLFSYEQYF.

V usage is TRBV19 and J usage is TRBJ2-7; D might be TRBD2 (5 bases). This CDR3 region has 15 residues. Germline-derived CDR1 and CDR2 are LNHDA and SQIVND (reference sequence). The V gene lost 4 bases and the J gene lost 0 bases, with 13 bases spanning the gap. Here the CDR3 reads CASSNPTAGSYEQYF. The CDR3 DNA sequence: TGTGCCAGTAGTAACCCTACGGCGGGCTCCTACGAGCAGTACTTC.

This chain links TRBV29-1 with TRBJ2-3; possibly TRBD2 for D (6 bases). The CDR3 spans 15 residues. V was cut by 3 bases and J by 1 base, with 14 bases left in between. Germline V gene lookup returns CDR1 SQVTM and CDR2 ANQGSEA. CDR3 region: CSVDHSGSGTDTQYF. CDR3 in DNA: TGCAGCGTTGACCATAGCGGTTCCGGCACAGATACGCAGTATTTT.

Only a few counts were recorded for this clone. The chain links TRBV15 to TRBJ1-5, with 8 nucleotides matching TRBD1. V shed 0 bases and J 5 bases; nucleotides not matched to a gene: 6. CDR3 length: 16 amino acids. Germline V gene sequence: CDR1 LNHNV, CDR2 YYDKDF (reference sequence). The CDR3 protein is CATSRDRQGKDQPQHF. CDR3 nucleotides: TGTGCCACCAGCAGAGATAGACAGGGGAAGGATCAGCCCCAGCATTTT.

The J gene is TRBJ2-7, the V gene TRBV11-2; 11 bases are a match to TRBD2. Germline values: CDR1 SGHAT, CDR2 FQNNGV. This CDR3 is built from 15 residues. V was clipped by 7 bases and J by 1 base; unmatched bases: 6. The CDR3 here is CASTLTSGSSYEQYF. CDR3 coding DNA: TGTGCCAGCACCCTCACTAGCGGGAGTTCCTACGAGCAGTACTTC.

The J gene is TRBJ2-3, the V gene TRBV4-1; TRBD1 might be the D (5 bases). Germline CDR1 is MGHRA and CDR2 is YSYEKL. This CDR3 spans 16 amino acids. V shed 0 bases and J shed 2 bases, with 12 bases lying between them. CDR3 DNA sequence: TGCGCCAGCAGCCAAGACAGGATGGGGCTCACAGATACGCAGTATTTT. It specifies CASSQDRMGLTDTQYF.

The chain uses TRBV6-5 and TRBJ1-1; the match to TRBD1 covers 11 bases. The CDR3 is 15 residues long. Unmatched junction bases numbered 6, after V lost 5 bases and J lost 4 bases. Germline V gene sequence: CDR1 MNHEY, CDR2 SVGAGI. The CDR3 nucleotides are TGTGCCAGCAGTCCCACCGGGACAGGGGGCACTGAAGCTTTCTTT. This translates into CASSPTGTGGTEAFF.

Concerning this clone: One junction end does not reproduce the germline sequence, and a read error may be involved. The V call is TRBV6-6, the J call TRBJ2-3; the match to TRBD2 covers 10 bases. Germline V lookup: CDR1 MNHNY, CDR2 SVGAGI (reference sequence). The CDR3 spans 15 residues. The CDR3 reads CACSLSGRAADTQYF. The CDR3 bases are TGTGCCTGCAGTTTAAGCGGGAGGGCCGCAGATACGCAGTATTTT.

This sequence joins TRBV11-1 and TRBJ2-1; D not certain. Germline V gene sequence: CDR1 SGHAT, CDR2 FQDESV (reference sequence). Trimming cost V 7 bases and J 9 bases, with 13 bases left between them. The CDR3 runs to 12 residues. The CDR3 coding sequence is TGTGCCAGCACCGACCAGTATAGTGAGCAGTTCTTC. It yields the protein CASTDQYSEQFF.

This rearrangement joins TRBV7-9 to TRBJ1-1; D is unresolved. CDR3 size: 14 residues. The ends were cut back, 5 bases at V and 1 base at J, with 11 bases in the middle. Germline CDR1 and CDR2: SEHNR and FQNEAQ (reference sequence). Here the CDR3 DNA reads TGTGCCAGCAGCCCTCCTGTTAGGAACACTGAAGCTTTCTTT. Translating gives CASSPPVRNTEAFF.